This T cell receptor beta chain was sequenced in a study of blood T cell repertoires in COVID-19. Study summary: Sites in the United States, Italy and Spain provided acute and convalescent COVID-19 samples.

Libraries were prepared by immunoSEQ multiplex PCR; TCRdb keeps only in-frame clonotypes and omits some of them. Of 290,000 or so clones in the sample, more than 85% were seen once. Enrolled during active infection, Seattle patients were then followed longitudinally. The CDR3 spans 14 residues. The germline V gene encodes CDR1 ENHRY and CDR2 SYGVKD. V gave up 7 bases and J gave up 4 bases; unmatched junction bases: 9. Sequenced: peripheral blood. The genes are TRBV10-3 and TRBJ1-1; 7 positions agree with TRBD1. This clonotype originated in a young woman with COVID-19, enrolled during active disease. DNA for the CDR3: TGTGCCATCACCCAGGGGGGCGAGGGCACTGAAGCTTTCTTT. It encodes CAITQGGEGTEAFF.